These 12 T cell receptor beta chains were sequenced from one sample in a study of shared clonotypes between healthy human individuals. Assay used: immunoSEQ multiplex PCR; TCRdb lists only in-frame clones, some missing. The sample lists 800,000 to 1,200,000 clones, 75% to 80% occurring once. Sequences were obtained from memory CD4+ T cells from PBMCs. Subset noted: CD45RA-negative fraction. Receptors were obtained from a man between 18 and 35 years old in good health. Some clones in this sample may be carry-over from other donors' samples.

The gene calls are TRBV5-1 and TRBJ2-4; D remains ambiguous. CDR1 is SGHRS and CDR2 is YFSETQ in the germline V gene. CDR3 length: 14 residues. Trimming shortened V by 4 bases and J by 0 bases, and 8 bases separated the two germline ends. CDR3 region: CASSPLGAKNIQYF. The CDR3 coding sequence is TGCGCCAGCAGCCCCCTTGGAGCCAAAAACATTCAGTACTTC.

This clone has only one observation. The rearrangement uses TRBV5-4 and TRBJ2-1, with D tentatively TRBD1 (6 bases). The germline V gene encodes CDR1 SGHNT and CDR2 YYREEE (reference sequence). Trimming removed 3 bases at V and 5 bases at J, with 15 bases between. The CDR3 covers 15 residues. The CDR3 spells CASSSAGVRDNEQFF. DNA of the CDR3: TGTGCCAGCAGCTCTGCAGGGGTGCGCGACAATGAGCAGTTCTTC.

V usage is TRBV6-1 and J usage is TRBJ1-5, with 7 bases aligning to TRBD1. Germline V lookup: CDR1 MNHNS, CDR2 SASEGT. There are 13 residues in the CDR3. The ends lost 11 bases at V and 1 base at J; junction bases unmatched: 5. The CDR3 DNA reads as TGTGCCGGAGGGGGCCGAAGCAATCAGCCCCAGCATTTT. Residues: CAGGGRSNQPQHF.

V is TRBV4-1 and J is TRBJ1-5, with D maybe TRBD1 (5 bases). The CDR3 is made up of 16 amino acids. V lost 1 base, J lost 5 bases, and 15 bases lay in between. Per the germline V gene, CDR1 is MGHRA and CDR2 is YSYEKL. The CDR3 nucleotides read TGCGCCAGCAGCCAAGTCGGAGGGGAAATATATCAGCCCCAGCATTTT. Amino acids: CASSQVGGEIYQPQHF.

In its sample, this clone was seen a few times. The chain couples TRBV5-1 to TRBJ2-3; 9 bases match TRBD2. CDR1 is SGHRS and CDR2 is YFSETQ in the germline V gene. The V and J ends lost 4 bases and 0 bases, in that order; junction bases with no gene match: 6. The CDR3 runs to 16 residues. The DNA of the CDR3 is TGCGCCAGCAGCCCGACTAGCGGCCTAAGCACAGATACGCAGTATTTT. Protein sequence: CASSPTSGLSTDTQYF.

The chain employs TRBV18 and TRBJ2-2, with D uncertain. The germline V gene has CDR1 KGHSH and CDR2 LQKENI. The germline V and J ends were trimmed by 3 bases and 4 bases, with 9 bases remaining between them. The CDR3 spans 14 residues. CDR3 amino acids: CASSPQIGTGELFF. The DNA of the CDR3 is TGTGCCAGCTCACCGCAGATAGGCACCGGGGAGCTGTTTTTT.

Written as DNA, the CDR3 is TGTGCCAGCAGTTTCCCACCGCGGTATAGCAATCAGCCCCAGCATTTT. Encoded protein: CASSFPPRYSNQPQHF. The genes are TRBV28 and TRBJ1-5, with D uncertain. The CDR3 is 16 residues long. V lost 3 bases, J lost 0 bases, and 12 bases lay in between. CDR1 is MDHEN and CDR2 is SYDVKM in the germline V gene.

The chain has TRBV14 and TRBJ2-3; 7 bases line up with TRBD1. There are 16 residues in the CDR3. J was trimmed by 2 bases and V by 2 bases; bases with no gene match: 7. Per the germline V gene, CDR1 is SGHDN and CDR2 is FVKESK. The CDR3 region has the DNA TGTGCCAGCAGCCAACTAGGGGGCGCCTACACAGATACGCAGTATTTT. Translation: CASSQLGGAYTDTQYF.

The chain couples TRBV28 to TRBJ1-1; D is uncertain. CDR1 and CDR2 from the germline V gene are MDHEN and SYDVKM. This CDR3 is built from 13 residues. The ends were cut back, 4 bases at V and 11 bases at J, with 17 bases in the middle. CDR3 coding DNA: TGTGCCAGCAGTTATCGGACGGTCCTCGGCGCTTTCTTT. It specifies CASSYRTVLGAFF.

This clone has only a few counts. The chain carries TRBV5-1 and TRBJ2-7; 9 positions match TRBD1. This CDR3 is 15 amino acids long. From germline, CDR1 is SGHRS and CDR2 YFSETQ. Trimming removed 0 bases from V and 5 bases from J; junction bases left unmatched: 6. The CDR3 region is CASSLVGTGTNEQYF. As DNA, the CDR3 is TGCGCCAGCAGCTTGGTCGGGACAGGGACTAACGAGCAGTACTTC. Together with reference TRBV5-1 and TRBJ2-7, the CDR3 gives the full variable domain: KAGVTQTPRYLIKTRGQQVTLSCSPISGHRSVSWYQQTPGQGLQFLFEYFSETQRNKGNFPGRFSGRQFSNSRSEMNVSTLELGDSALYLCASSLVGTGTNEQYFGPGTRLTVT.

Written as DNA, the CDR3 is TGTGCAAGTCGCTTTTTCGTGGTAGCGGGCATACACTGTGGGGGATACAATGAGCAGTTCTTC. This translates into CASRFFVVAGIHCGGYNEQFF. The rearrangement links TRBV12-2 to TRBJ2-1; TRBD2, as called in the table, went unchecked against the DNA. TRBV12-2 constitutes a pseudogene. The CDR3 has 21 amino acids.

The chain is built from TRBV30 and TRBJ2-7, with TRBD1 matching over 8 bases. Trimming took 5 bases from V and 2 from J; bases not matched to a gene: 8. CDR3 length: 14 amino acids. The germline CDR1 and CDR2 sequences are GTSNPN and SVGIG (reference sequence). CDR3 amino acids: CAWAPGGVTYEQYF. CDR3 nucleotide sequence: TGTGCCTGGGCCCCAGGGGGCGTTACCTACGAGCAGTACTTC.